Each of the 20 T cell receptor beta chains below was sequenced from the same sample in a study of T cells in Graves' hyperthyroidism and ophthalmopathy. The TCR beta CDR3 regions underwent amplification using RNA transcripts as the source. The HTBI primer set was used in a first-round RT-PCR of the TCR CDR3. TCRdb analysed the multiplex PCR reads with MiXCR anew, one entry per CDR3 protein. Here the sample spans roughly 500,000 distinct CDR3 sequences, 15% to 20% being singletons. The specimen was blood. These receptors came from a woman in her twenties or thirties with Graves' ophthalmopathy.

There are many counts of this clonotype. The chain is built from TRBV18 and TRBJ1-4; tentative D call: TRBD1 (5 bases). This CDR3 region has 14 residues. Germline V gene lookup returns CDR1 KGHSH and CDR2 LQKENI. V lost 3 bases and J 5 bases, leaving 10 bases between the germline ends. In nucleotides, the CDR3 is TGTGCCAGCTCACCCAACCGGGGCAATGAAAAACTGTTTTTT. This encodes CASSPNRGNEKLFF.

Of note for this clonotype: A read error may be the cause here, since a much bigger clone is one base away. The rearrangement uses TRBV4-3 and TRBJ2-3; D ambiguous. Germline V CDR1 and CDR2: LGHNA, YSLEER. The CDR3 extends over 14 amino acids. V shed 3 bases and J shed 6 bases, with 13 bases lying between them. The CDR3 loop reads CASSQFRSSDTQYF. The CDR3 DNA reads TGCGCCAGCAGCCAGTTTAGAAGTTCGGATACGCAGTATTTT.

This clonotype was observed at least ten times. V gene TRBV28 combines with J gene TRBJ1-6; D uncertain. Germline values: CDR1 MDHEN, CDR2 SYDVKM. Trimming pared 5 bases from V and 11 bases from J, leaving 16 bases between. CDR3 length: 14 residues. The CDR3 loop reads CASSTEGRIAPLHF. The CDR3 DNA follows: TGTGCCAGCAGTACCGAGGGTCGAATTGCACCCCTCCACTTT.

Many counts were recorded for this clonotype. The V and J genes are TRBV18 and TRBJ2-1, with D tentatively TRBD1 (6 bases). Germline V gene lookup returns CDR1 KGHSH and CDR2 LQKENI. The length of the CDR3 is 16 residues. Trimming removed 1 base at V and 6 bases at J, with 16 bases between. CDR3 DNA: TGTGCCAGCTCACCACAGCCACAGGGTCTTGGCAATGAGCAGTTCTTC. This codes for CASSPQPQGLGNEQFF.

This clonotype has more than one count but fewer than ten. The chain carries TRBV10-1 and TRBJ2-7; tentatively, D is TRBD1 (5 bases). Trimming removed 0 bases at V and 4 bases at J, with 7 bases between. The CDR3 runs 13 residues. Germline V gene data show CDR1 as WNHNN and CDR2 as SYGVQD (reference sequence). The CDR3 spells CASSESKGYEQYF. The CDR3 DNA follows: TGCGCCAGCAGTGAGTCCAAGGGGTACGAGCAGTACTTC.

This clonotype appeared many times. This chain connects TRBV7-2 to TRBJ2-3, with 8 bases fitting TRBD2. This CDR3 is built from 14 residues. The J segment lost 7 bases and the V segment lost 1 base, leaving 4 bases of the junction unmatched. Looked up from germline, CDR1 is SGHTA and CDR2 is FQGNSA. The CDR3 region has the DNA TGTGCCAGCAGCTTAGATGGCGGGGGGAATACGCAGTATTTT. It translates to CASSLDGGGNTQYF.

CDR3 in amino acids: CASSLWRGNEQFF. The CDR3 DNA reads as TGTGCCAGCAGCTTATGGAGGGGCAATGAGCAGTTCTTC. The chain couples TRBV11-2 to TRBJ2-1, with D possibly matching TRBD2 (6 bases). Per the germline V gene, CDR1 is SGHAT and CDR2 is FQNNGV. V shed 2 bases and J shed 6 bases, with 8 bases lying between them. This CDR3 region has 13 residues.

A few counts support this clonotype. The chain has TRBV27 and TRBJ2-3, with TRBD2 identical over 7 bases. J gave up 7 bases and V 2 bases, and 9 bases lay outside the gene matches. CDR1 and CDR2 (germline): MNHEY, SMNVEV (reference sequence). The CDR3 loop spans 15 amino acids. CDR3 amino acids: CASSLSGEPEYTQYF. For the CDR3, the DNA is TGTGCCAGCAGTTTAAGCGGGGAACCGGAGTATACGCAGTATTTT.

The chain is built from TRBV4-3 and TRBJ2-1; 8 bases are shared with TRBD2. The J segment lost 2 bases and the V segment lost 4 bases, leaving 7 bases of the junction unmatched. The CDR3 is made up of 16 amino acids. Germline CDR1 LGHNA, CDR2 YSLEER. The CDR3 spells CASSLIVAGPYNEQFF. The CDR3 DNA sequence: TGCGCCAGCAGCCTAATCGTAGCGGGACCCTACAATGAGCAGTTCTTC.

As concerns this clonotype: A much larger clone differs from this one at a single base, so this may be a read error. The CDR3 does not end in the conserved phenylalanine or tryptophan, so this is likely a read error. V usage is TRBV20-1 and J usage is TRBJ1-1, with TRBD1 identical over 7 bases. The CDR3 runs 14 residues. Germline V gives CDR1 DFQATT, CDR2 SNEGSKA (reference sequence). V lost 2 bases to trimming and J lost 1 base; unmatched junction nucleotides: 4. CDR3: CSARSTGANTEAFL. As DNA, the CDR3 is TGCAGTGCTAGATCCACAGGGGCGAACACTGAAGCTTTCCTT.

There are many counts of this clonotype. V and J are TRBV7-2 and TRBJ2-5; the match to TRBD1 covers 8 bases. V dropped 5 bases and J dropped 5; count of bases not matched to a gene: 10. Germline V gene sequence: CDR1 SGHTA, CDR2 FQGNSA. This CDR3 has 15 residues. CDR3 DNA sequence: TGTGCCAGCAGCCCCCGGACAGGGATAGTGGAGACCCAGTACTTC. This encodes CASSPRTGIVETQYF.

This clonotype has just a few counts. This chain uses TRBV6-2 or TRBV6-3 with TRBJ2-5, with D hard to call. V lost 6 bases and J 5 bases, leaving 7 bases between the germline ends. The CDR3 sequence is 11 residues long. Germline V gene sequence: CDR1 MNHEY, CDR2 SVGEGT. CDR3 nucleotide sequence: TGTGCCAGCAGCCAACGGGAGACCCAGTACTTC. This gives the protein CASSQRETQYF.

This clonotype was detected many times. The chain combines TRBV11-2 with TRBJ2-7, with D unclear. Trimming removed 5 bases at V and 4 bases at J, with 15 bases between. Germline CDR1 reads SGHAT; CDR2 reads FQNNGV. The CDR3 is 14 residues long. This chain's CDR3 is CASSRIGVQYEQYF. CDR3 DNA: TGTGCCAGCAGCCGTATTGGCGTTCAATACGAGCAGTACTTC.

This clonotype was detected many times. The chain uses TRBV20-1 and TRBJ2-7; D is uncertain. This CDR3 has 13 amino acids. Germline CDR1 is DFQATT and CDR2 is SNEGSKA (reference sequence). The V end was cut by 0 bases, the J end by 2 bases, with 8 bases between. CDR3 amino acids: CSAREGTTYEQYF. CDR3 DNA: TGCAGTGCTAGAGAGGGCACCACCTACGAGCAGTACTTC.

Only a few counts were recorded for this clonotype. The chain joins TRBV5-4 to TRBJ2-3; TRBD2 aligns across 7 bases. CDR1 and CDR2 (germline): SGHNT, YYREEE (reference sequence). The CDR3 is made up of 15 amino acids. V was clipped by 1 base and J by 3 bases; unmatched bases: 5. The CDR3 spells CASSLKGGRTDTQYF. The CDR3 DNA is TGTGCCAGCAGCTTGAAGGGAGGGCGAACAGATACGCAGTATTTT.

As regards this clonotype: It may be a read error: a sequence one base away is much more abundant. The V and J genes are TRBV2 and TRBJ2-3, with D perhaps TRBD1 (6 bases). V dropped 8 bases and J dropped 8 bases, with 14 bases sitting between them. The CDR3 covers 12 residues. Germline CDR1 SNHLY, CDR2 FYNNEI. CDR3: CASEGQSGTQYF. The DNA for the CDR3 is TGTGCCAGCGAAGGACAGTCAGGTACGCAGTATTTT.

This clonotype was counted between two and nine times. The V and J genes are TRBV24-1 and TRBJ2-3; D is possibly TRBD2 (6 bases). This CDR3 comprises 13 residues. The germline V and J ends were trimmed by 8 bases and 4 bases, with 12 bases remaining between them. Germline CDR1 and CDR2: KGHDR and SFDVKD. This chain's CDR3 is CATKASEADTQYF. As DNA, the CDR3 is TGTGCCACCAAAGCTAGCGAAGCAGATACGCAGTATTTT.

This clonotype has a count of ten or more. V and J are TRBV20-1 and TRBJ2-3; possible D gene TRBD2, 6 bases. This CDR3 has 14 residues. The V end was cut by 6 bases, the J end by 0 bases, with 13 bases between. Looked up from germline, CDR1 is DFQATT and CDR2 is SNEGSKA (reference sequence). As DNA, the CDR3 is TGCAGTGCCGTCGTAGCGGTTAGCACAGATACGCAGTATTTT. Residues: CSAVVAVSTDTQYF.

This clonotype occurred many times. The chain uses TRBV20-1 and TRBJ2-1; D may correspond to TRBD1 or TRBD2 (6 bases each). V lost 0 bases and J 1 base, leaving 10 bases between the germline ends. CDR1 and CDR2 from the germline V gene are DFQATT and SNEGSKA (reference sequence). CDR3 length equals 15 residues. The chain's CDR3 is CSAREGGFSYNEQFF. The CDR3, as DNA: TGCAGTGCTAGAGAAGGGGGGTTTTCCTACAATGAGCAGTTCTTC.

This clonotype came up many times. The chain has TRBV18 and TRBJ1-1; D is ambiguous. V was clipped by 1 base and J by 8 bases, with 8 bases between them. Germline lookup yields CDR1 KGHSH and CDR2 LQKENI. CDR3 length equals 12 residues. CDR3 bases: TGTGCCAGCTCACCACTGACGGGGGAAGCTTTCTTT. It yields the protein CASSPLTGEAFF.